This T cell receptor (beta chain) originates from a study of shared clonotypes between healthy human individuals. Naive CD8 cells comprised CD45RO-negative, CCR7-positively selected cells, excluding terminally differentiated effector memory CD45RA+ cells. The study drew its donors from healthy HIV-negative adults without recent acute infections or vaccinations. CDR1 and CDR2 from the germline V gene are LNHDA and SQIVND (reference sequence). Germline trimming cut 5 bases from V and 5 bases from J; bases unmatched to any gene: 5. The CDR3 totals 14 residues. Profiled with immunoSEQ multiplex PCR; TCRdb holds only in-frame clones, not every one. Of about 2 million clones in the sample, approximately 95% are singletons; the top ten hold roughly 1%.

V gene TRBV19 combines with J gene TRBJ2-7; TRBD2 agrees at 11 bases. The sample was naive CD8+ T cells sorted from blood. The clonotype comes from a man aged 18 to 30 in good health. This CDR3 reads CASSLGTSGHEQYF. The CDR3 nucleotides read TGTGCCAGTAGTCTAGGGACTAGCGGCCACGAGCAGTACTTC.